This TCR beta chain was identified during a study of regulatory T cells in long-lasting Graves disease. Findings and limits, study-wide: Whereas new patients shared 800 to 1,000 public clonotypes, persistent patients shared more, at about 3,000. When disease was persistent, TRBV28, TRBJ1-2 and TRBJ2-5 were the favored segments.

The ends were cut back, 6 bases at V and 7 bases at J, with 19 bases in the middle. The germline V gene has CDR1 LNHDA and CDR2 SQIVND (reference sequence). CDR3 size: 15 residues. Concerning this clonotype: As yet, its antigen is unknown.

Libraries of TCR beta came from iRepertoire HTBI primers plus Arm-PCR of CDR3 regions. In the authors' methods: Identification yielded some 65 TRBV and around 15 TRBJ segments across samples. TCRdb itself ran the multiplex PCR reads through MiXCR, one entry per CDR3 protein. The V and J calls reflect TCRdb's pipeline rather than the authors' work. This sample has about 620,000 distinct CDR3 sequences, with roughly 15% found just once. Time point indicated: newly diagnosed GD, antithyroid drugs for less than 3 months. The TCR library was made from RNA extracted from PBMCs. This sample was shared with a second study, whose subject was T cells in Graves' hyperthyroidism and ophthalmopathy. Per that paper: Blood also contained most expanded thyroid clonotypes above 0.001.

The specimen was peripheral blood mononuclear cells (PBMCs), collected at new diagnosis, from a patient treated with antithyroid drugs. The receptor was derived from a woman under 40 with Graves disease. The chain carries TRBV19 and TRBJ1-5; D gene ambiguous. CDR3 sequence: CASRGLEGRGQPQHF. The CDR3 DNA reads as TGTGCCAGTAGGGGCCTTGAGGGCAGAGGGCAGCCCCAGCATTTT.